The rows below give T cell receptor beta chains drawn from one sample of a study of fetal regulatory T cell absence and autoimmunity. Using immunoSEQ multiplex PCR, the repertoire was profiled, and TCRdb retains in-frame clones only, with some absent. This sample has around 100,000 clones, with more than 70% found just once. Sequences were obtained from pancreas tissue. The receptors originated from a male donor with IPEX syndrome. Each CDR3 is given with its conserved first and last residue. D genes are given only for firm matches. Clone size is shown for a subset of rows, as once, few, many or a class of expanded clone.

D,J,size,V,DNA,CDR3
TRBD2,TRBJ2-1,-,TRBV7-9,TGTGCCAGCAGCTTAACTAGCGGGAACTACAATGAGCAGTTCTTC,CASSLTSGNYNEQFF
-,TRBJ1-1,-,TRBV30,TGTGCCTGGAGTGTAGGGGGATTAGACACTGAAGCTTTCTTT,CAWSVGGLDTEAFF
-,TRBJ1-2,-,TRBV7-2,TGTGCCAGCAGCCCTCGATCGGGGCTTAACTATGGCTACACCTTC,CASSPRSGLNYGYTF
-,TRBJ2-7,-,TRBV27,TGTGCCAGCAGTTTACGGGGGGCCCTCGGCTACGAGCAGTACTTC,CASSLRGALGYEQYF
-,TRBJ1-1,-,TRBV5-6,TGTGCCAGCAGCTTGGACCTGGGTATGAACACTGAAGCTTTCTTT,CASSLDLGMNTEAFF
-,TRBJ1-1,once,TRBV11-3,TGTGCCAGCAGCGCGGACCGGGACATTAACACTGAAGCTTTCTTT,CASSADRDINTEAFF
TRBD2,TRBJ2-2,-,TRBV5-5,TGTGCCAGCAGCTTGCGGGCTAGCGGGAGGGGGGCCGGGGAGCTGTTTTTT,CASSLRASGRGAGELFF
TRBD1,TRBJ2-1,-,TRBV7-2,TGTGCCAGCACACGAGCCCGGACAGGGGGCAACAATGAGCAGTTCTTC,CASTRARTGGNNEQFF
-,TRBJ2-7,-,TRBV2,TGTGCCAGCAGGACGAAACTAGACCCCAACCACTCCTACGAGCAGTACTTC,CASRTKLDPNHSYEQYF
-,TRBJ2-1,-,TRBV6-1,TGTGCCAGCAGTGAATACTTCAGCTCCTACAATGAGCAGTTCTTC,CASSEYFSSYNEQFF
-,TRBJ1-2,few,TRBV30,TGTGCCTGGAGTGTGGACTATGGCTACACCTTC,CAWSVDYGYTF
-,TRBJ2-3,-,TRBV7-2,TGTGCCAGCAGCTTACGTACCGGGGGTCGAGATACGCAGTATTTT,CASSLRTGGRDTQYF
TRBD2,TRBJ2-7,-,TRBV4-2,TGTGCCAGCAGCCCGCGGACTAGCGGGCGGGACGAGCAGTACTTC,CASSPRTSGRDEQYF
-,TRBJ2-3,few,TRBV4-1,TGCGCCAGCAGCCAAGATGCGTCTACGCAGTATTTT,CASSQDASTQYF
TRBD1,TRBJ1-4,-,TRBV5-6,TGTGCCAGCAGCTTGCAGGGGGTAAATGAAAAACTGTTTTTT,CASSLQGVNEKLFF
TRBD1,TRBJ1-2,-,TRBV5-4,TGTGCCAGCAAAGGGGCAGGGGGTGGCTACACCTTC,CASKGAGGGYTF
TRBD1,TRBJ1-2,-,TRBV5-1,TGCGCCAGCAGCTCCCAGGGGGGGGACAGGGACAGTTATGGCTACACCTTC,CASSSQGGDRDSYGYTF